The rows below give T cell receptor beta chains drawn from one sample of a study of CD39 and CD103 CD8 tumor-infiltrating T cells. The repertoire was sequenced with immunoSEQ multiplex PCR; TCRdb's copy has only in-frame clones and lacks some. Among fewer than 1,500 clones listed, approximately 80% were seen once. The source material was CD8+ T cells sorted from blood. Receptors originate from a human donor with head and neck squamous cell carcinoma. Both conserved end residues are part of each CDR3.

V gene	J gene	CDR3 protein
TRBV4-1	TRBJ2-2	CASRKAGAAVGELFF
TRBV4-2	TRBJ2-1	CASSPTSGGYNEQFF
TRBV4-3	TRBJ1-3	CASSQAWVSGNTIYF
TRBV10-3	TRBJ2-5	CAISESGTQETQYF
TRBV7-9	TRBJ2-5	CASSPTGTGEDGETQYF
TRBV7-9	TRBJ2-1	CASSQAAYSGGEQFF
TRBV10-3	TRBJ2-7	CAILGQGGKGEQYF
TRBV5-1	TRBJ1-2	CASSLDTYYGYTF
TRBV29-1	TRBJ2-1	CSVIQGAGGNEQFF
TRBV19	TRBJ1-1	CASSPGPGNTEAFF
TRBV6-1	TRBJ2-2	CASSDAGELFF
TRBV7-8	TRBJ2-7	CASSLVSSGGPTQYF